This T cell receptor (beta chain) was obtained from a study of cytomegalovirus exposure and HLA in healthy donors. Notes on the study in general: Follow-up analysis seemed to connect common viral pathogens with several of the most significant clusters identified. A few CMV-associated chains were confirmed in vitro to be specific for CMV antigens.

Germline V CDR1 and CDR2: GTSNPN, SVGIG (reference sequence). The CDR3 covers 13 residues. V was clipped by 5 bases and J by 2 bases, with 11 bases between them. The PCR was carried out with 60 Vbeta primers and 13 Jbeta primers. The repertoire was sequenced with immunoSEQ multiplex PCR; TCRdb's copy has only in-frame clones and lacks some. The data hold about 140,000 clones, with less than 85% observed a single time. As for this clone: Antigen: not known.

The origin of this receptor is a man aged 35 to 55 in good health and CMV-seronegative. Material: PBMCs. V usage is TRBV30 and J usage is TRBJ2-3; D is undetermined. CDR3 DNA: TGTGCCTGGGGTCCCTTACTCACAGATACGCAGTATTTT. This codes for CAWGPLLTDTQYF.